Presented here are 29 T cell receptor beta chains from one specimen sequenced in a study of control samples from healthy donors and cancer patients. Method: immunoSEQ multiplex PCR; TCRdb's copy keeps in-frame clones and lacks some. The data contain roughly 170,000 clones, approximately 94% of them singletons. Input material: blood. The receptors derive from a woman aged 18-29 years in good health.

The chain carries TRBV11-2 and TRBJ2-1; D gene ambiguous. Trimming left V 2 bases short and J 0 bases short, with 11 bases between. Germline CDR1 is SGHAT and CDR2 is FQNNGV. The CDR3 consists of 16 residues. The CDR3 protein is CASSLYAVSSYNEQFF. The DNA for the CDR3 is TGTGCCAGCAGCTTATATGCAGTGAGCTCCTACAATGAGCAGTTCTTC.

As DNA, the CDR3 is TGTGCCAGCAGTGAAGTCGGGGAAACTGAAGCTTTCTTT. Encoded protein: CASSEVGETEAFF. The rearrangement uses TRBV25-1 and TRBJ1-1; D is undetermined. This CDR3 comprises 13 residues. The V and J ends lost 2 bases and 5 bases respectively, with 9 bases between them. CDR1 and CDR2 from the germline V gene are MGHDK and SYGVNS.

This clone appeared once. The V call is TRBV9, the J call TRBJ2-7; D gene unclear. Germline loops: CDR1 SGDLS, CDR2 YYNGEE. V was pared by 4 bases and J by 1 base, with 9 bases between. This CDR3 is 13 amino acids long. Written as DNA, the CDR3 is TGTGCCAGCAGCCCAGGACCGTCCTACGAGCAGTACTTC. Its protein is CASSPGPSYEQYF.

This clone came up a few times. The genes are TRBV10-1 and TRBJ1-2; no definite D call. Between the trimmed V and J ends, which lost 11 bases and 8 bases, there was a span of 15 bases. Germline CDR1 and CDR2: WNHNN and SYGVQD (reference sequence). The CDR3 is made up of 11 amino acids. CDR3 sequence: CAGDLGNGYTF. For the CDR3, the DNA is TGCGCCGGCGATCTTGGCAACGGCTACACCTTC.

The chain has TRBV6-5 and TRBJ1-1, with a possible D match to TRBD1 (6 bases). V dropped 2 bases and J dropped 0 bases, with 10 bases sitting between them. The CDR3 consists of 15 residues. CDR1 and CDR2 (germline): MNHEY, SVGAGI. The CDR3 loop is CASSYLQGVNTEAFF. The DNA of the CDR3 is TGTGCCAGCAGTTACCTACAGGGTGTGAACACTGAAGCTTTCTTT.

This chain joins TRBV7-2 and TRBJ2-6, with D possibly called TRBD1 or TRBD2 (5 bases each). Trimming cost V 1 base and J 4 bases, with 11 bases left between them. This CDR3 is 16 amino acids long. The germline V gene has CDR1 SGHTA and CDR2 FQGNSA. The CDR3 DNA reads as TGTGCCAGCAGCTTAGGGGGCGGGCGCGGGGCCAACGTCCTGACTTTC. It encodes CASSLGGGRGANVLTF.

The CDR3 sequence is CATSRDLGSGLVEKLFF. CDR3 sequence (DNA): TGTGCCACCAGCAGAGATTTGGGCAGCGGGCTGGTTGAAAAACTGTTTTTT. The chain links TRBV15 to TRBJ1-4; no clear D gene. Germline CDR1 is LNHNV and CDR2 is YYDKDF (reference sequence). The length of the CDR3 is 17 residues. Deletions cut 0 bases from V and 7 bases from J, with 18 bases between.

The chain recombines TRBV19 with TRBJ2-7, with 13 bases identical to TRBD2. Germline V gene sequence: CDR1 LNHDA, CDR2 SQIVND (reference sequence). Unmatched junction bases numbered 15, after V lost 5 bases and J lost 2 bases. This CDR3 is built from 19 residues. CDR3 nucleotides: TGTGCCAGTAGTCCTAGACCCCCGAAAGGGACTAGCGGGACCTACGAGCAGTACTTC. It translates to CASSPRPPKGTSGTYEQYF.

The V call is TRBV5-1, the J call TRBJ2-7, with 9 bases that match TRBD2. This CDR3 region has 16 residues. Germline V gives CDR1 SGHRS, CDR2 YFSETQ. Trimming removed 0 bases from V and 1 base from J; junction bases left unmatched: 5. This chain's CDR3 is CASSLVLAGNSYEQYF. The CDR3 bases are TGCGCCAGCAGCTTGGTTCTAGCGGGAAATTCCTACGAGCAGTACTTC.

This clone came up a few times. The chain joins TRBV3-1 (or the pseudogene TRBV3-2) to TRBJ1-5; TRBD1 might be the D (5 bases). There are 13 residues in the CDR3. Germline V lookup: CDR1 LGHDT, CDR2 YNNKEL (reference sequence). Trimming pared 4 bases from V and 6 bases from J, leaving 10 bases between. The CDR3 bases are TGTGCCAGCAGCCGACAGCGGGGTCAGCCCCAGCATTTT. Translation: CASSRQRGQPQHF.

The V gene is TRBV6-5, the J gene TRBJ2-7; unclear D gene. Trimming took off 2 bases at V and 10 bases at J, with 9 bases between the two ends. The CDR3 contains 11 residues. Germline V gene sequence: CDR1 MNHEY, CDR2 SVGAGI. The CDR3 here is CASSYGNVQYF. Written as DNA, the CDR3 is TGTGCCAGCAGTTACGGGAATGTTCAGTACTTC.

The chain uses TRBV12-3 or TRBV12-4 and TRBJ1-1; D is unresolved. The CDR3 totals 12 residues. Trimming left V 0 bases short and J 5 bases short, with 4 bases between. The CDR3 reads CASSLAWTEAFF. Written as DNA, the CDR3 is TGTGCCAGCAGTTTAGCGTGGACTGAAGCTTTCTTT.

The CDR3 here is CASSEGEGPYEQYF. CDR3 bases: TGTGCCAGCAGTGAAGGGGAGGGCCCCTACGAGCAGTACTTC. This chain uses TRBV6-1 with TRBJ2-7, with 7 bases matching TRBD2. Germline V gene lookup returns CDR1 MNHNS and CDR2 SASEGT. This CDR3 spans 14 amino acids. The trim removed 1 base at V and 2 bases at J, leaving 2 bases unmatched.

This sequence joins TRBV19 and TRBJ1-6; D possibly corresponds to TRBD1 (6 bases). Trimming took 2 bases from V and 7 from J, leaving 12 bases between them. The CDR3 is 15 amino acids. From germline, CDR1 is LNHDA and CDR2 SQIVND (reference sequence). CDR3 sequence: CASSINRQVNSPLHF. The CDR3 nucleotides are TGTGCCAGTAGTATAAATCGACAGGTCAATTCACCCCTCCACTTT.

The rearrangement links TRBV6-1 to TRBJ1-1; D possibly corresponds to TRBD1 (6 bases). Germline lookup yields CDR1 MNHNS and CDR2 SASEGT. The V and J ends lost 1 base and 3 bases respectively, with 12 bases between them. The CDR3 sequence is 15 residues long. The CDR3 coding sequence is TGTGCCAGCAGTGAAGAACAGGGTCGTTACACTGAAGCTTTCTTT. Protein: CASSEEQGRYTEAFF.

The rearrangement joins TRBV10-3 to TRBJ1-5; possibly TRBD1 for D (5 bases). Germline V CDR1 and CDR2: ENHRY, SYGVKD. The V and J ends lost 0 bases and 4 bases respectively, with 16 bases between them. The CDR3 extends over 17 amino acids. The CDR3 spells CAISESRAGTANQPQHF. The CDR3 DNA is TGTGCCATCAGTGAGTCAAGGGCTGGGACTGCTAATCAGCCCCAGCATTTT.

The CDR3 nucleotides read TGCGCCAGCAGCCAAGGGACAGGGGGCATAGGGAGGAACACTGAAGCTTTCTTT. Translating it yields CASSQGTGGIGRNTEAFF. J is TRBJ1-1 and V is TRBV5-1; TRBD1 matches at 12 bases. Germline CDR1 is SGHRS and CDR2 is YFSETQ. The CDR3 totals 18 residues. V shed 4 bases and J 1 base; nucleotides not matched to a gene: 11.

This clone has just one count. The V call is TRBV6-2 or TRBV6-3, the J call TRBJ1-5; 11 positions agree with TRBD1. CDR3 length: 19 residues. Trimming removed 3 bases from V and 1 base from J; junction bases left unmatched: 11. Germline lookup yields CDR1 MNHEY and CDR2 SVGEGT. The DNA for the CDR3 is TGTGCCAGCAGTTATGCCCGGGACAGGGGGACCCACAGCAATCAGCCCCAGCATTTT. Protein: CASSYARDRGTHSNQPQHF.

This clone was counted between two and nine times. The genes are TRBV6-2 or TRBV6-3 and TRBJ2-1; tentative D call: TRBD1 (7 bases). The V end was cut by 5 bases, the J end by 4 bases, with 15 bases between. Germline V gene sequence: CDR1 MNHEY, CDR2 SVGEGT. This CDR3 comprises 15 residues. The CDR3 protein is CASSLPGGPYNEQFF. CDR3 DNA sequence: TGTGCCAGCAGTCTTCCAGGGGGGCCATACAATGAGCAGTTCTTC.

The genes are TRBV28 and TRBJ2-7; D possibly matches TRBD1 or TRBD2 (5 bases each). The CDR3 covers 15 residues. Germline-derived CDR1 and CDR2 are MDHEN and SYDVKM. Trimming pared 5 bases from V and 6 bases from J, leaving 20 bases between. This CDR3 is CASSTPGEGSGEQYF. The CDR3 DNA is TGTGCCAGCAGTACCCCGGGTGAGGGGTCGGGCGAGCAGTACTTC.

This sequence joins TRBV28 and TRBJ2-5; D assignment may be TRBD1 or TRBD2 (6 bases each). Deletions cut 6 bases from V and 3 bases from J, with 23 bases between. The germline gives CDR1 MDHEN, CDR2 SYDVKM. The length of the CDR3 is 17 residues. The CDR3 sequence is CASRPSPGAEVEETQYF. CDR3 nucleotides: TGTGCCAGCAGACCCTCCCCGGGGGCGGAGGTCGAAGAGACCCAGTACTTC.

This chain connects TRBV6-5 to TRBJ2-7; D is tentatively TRBD1 or TRBD2 (5 bases each). Trimming shortened V by 8 bases and J by 3 bases, and 17 bases separated the two germline ends. Germline V CDR1 and CDR2: MNHEY, SVGAGI. CDR3 size: 14 residues. CDR3 amino acids: CASRPGTAFYEQYF. The CDR3 DNA follows: TGTGCCAGCCGACCCGGGACGGCCTTCTACGAGCAGTACTTC.

The V and J genes are TRBV28 and TRBJ2-7; D possibly corresponds to TRBD1 (6 bases). This CDR3 is 14 amino acids long. V dropped 4 bases and J dropped 2 bases, with 12 bases sitting between them. The germline gives CDR1 MDHEN, CDR2 SYDVKM. CDR3 coding DNA: TGTGCCAGCAGTTCCGGGACAACACCCTACGAGCAGTACTTC. This translates into CASSSGTTPYEQYF.

The chain carries TRBV7-9 and TRBJ2-3; TRBD2 is a possible D gene (6 bases). Trimming stripped 5 bases from V and 5 bases from J, with 14 bases between. The CDR3 totals 14 residues. Germline V gene lookup returns CDR1 SEHNR and CDR2 FQNEAQ (reference sequence). CDR3 residues: CASSPTRREDTQYF. In DNA form, the CDR3 reads TGTGCCAGCAGCCCGACTAGAAGAGAAGATACGCAGTATTTT.

This chain connects TRBV6-5 to TRBJ2-1; D is uncertain. Trimming pared 0 bases from V and 4 bases from J, leaving 10 bases between. The CDR3 loop spans 15 amino acids. Germline loops: CDR1 MNHEY, CDR2 SVGAGI. CDR3 loop: CASSYSILKYNEQFF. DNA for the CDR3: TGTGCCAGCAGTTACTCGATCCTAAAGTACAATGAGCAGTTCTTC.

The chain joins TRBV11-2 to TRBJ2-2; D is undetermined. Looked up from germline, CDR1 is SGHAT and CDR2 is FQNNGV. This CDR3 is 13 amino acids long. V lost 5 bases to trimming and J lost 1 base, with 5 bases between them. CDR3 sequence: CASSPMNTGELFF. The CDR3 bases are TGTGCCAGCAGCCCCATGAACACCGGGGAGCTGTTTTTT.

This chain connects TRBV28 to TRBJ2-7; D is uncertain. CDR3 length equals 16 residues. Germline CDR1 MDHEN, CDR2 SYDVKM. The V end lost 6 bases, the J end lost 0 bases, and 18 bases lay between the germline ends. The CDR3 spells CASSPFEANLSYEQYF. The CDR3 bases are TGTGCCAGCAGCCCCTTTGAGGCAAACCTCTCCTACGAGCAGTACTTC.

This chain connects TRBV5-1 to TRBJ1-2, with D maybe TRBD1 (6 bases). The V gene lost 3 bases and the J gene lost 3 bases, with 15 bases spanning the gap. The CDR3 has 15 amino acids. CDR1 is SGHRS, CDR2 YFSETQ, per germline. CDR3 sequence (DNA): TGCGCCAGCAGCTCGGATCCGACAGGTGACTATGGCTACACCTTC. The encoded protein is CASSSDPTGDYGYTF.

This rearrangement joins TRBV25-1 to TRBJ2-1, with no clear D. The V gene's germline CDR1 is MGHDK and CDR2 SYGVNS. The length of the CDR3 is 15 residues. The ends were cut back, 8 bases at V and 5 bases at J, with 19 bases in the middle. The CDR3 reads CASRKAGLLDNEQFF. CDR3 DNA sequence: TGTGCCAGCCGAAAGGCAGGTCTCCTTGACAATGAGCAGTTCTTC. The full variable domain, its missing parts supplied by reference TRBV25-1 and TRBJ2-1, is EADIYQTPRYLVIGTGKKITLECSQTMGHDKMYWYQQDPGMELHLIHYSYGVNSTEKGDLSSESTVSRIRTEHFPLTLESARPSHTSQYLCASRKAGLLDNEQFFGPGTRLTVL.